Below, 24 T cell receptor beta chains from the same sample are listed, as sequenced in a study of shared clonotypes between healthy human individuals. Generated by immunoSEQ multiplex PCR, the TCRdb table keeps only in-frame clones and is missing some. Of millions of clones in the sample, roughly 92% were seen once. Specimen: naive CD4+ T cells sorted from blood. Subset noted: CD45RA+ positively selected. These receptors originate from a young man in good health.

This chain links TRBV5-1 with TRBJ2-3, with TRBD2 identical over 7 bases. This CDR3 has 15 amino acids. CDR1 is SGHRS, CDR2 YFSETQ, per germline. The junction had 6 bases not matched to a gene; V was cut back by 0 bases and J by 5 bases. In DNA, the CDR3 is TGCGCCAGCAGCTTGGGGCGGGAGACCGGAGATACGCAGTATTTT. Translation: CASSLGRETGDTQYF. Based on the CDR3 plus reference TRBV5-1 and TRBJ2-3, the full variable domain is KAGVTQTPRYLIKTRGQQVTLSCSPISGHRSVSWYQQTPGQGLQFLFEYFSETQRNKGNFPGRFSGRQFSNSRSEMNVSTLELGDSALYLCASSLGRETGDTQYFGPGTRLTVL.

CDR3 DNA: TGTGCCAGCAGCTCACCGGGACAGGGAGGAGAGACCCAGTACTTC. Protein sequence: CASSSPGQGGETQYF. The rearrangement joins TRBV7-2 to TRBJ2-5; 9 bases line up with TRBD1. V gave up 4 bases and J gave up 4 bases; unmatched junction bases: 7. The CDR3 runs to 15 residues. CDR1 is SGHTA, CDR2 FQGNSA, per germline.

The chain joins TRBV9 to TRBJ1-5, with TRBD1 identical over 9 bases. V lost 4 bases and J lost 6; bases outside the gene matches: 8. In germline, CDR1 is SGDLS, CDR2 YYNGEE. This CDR3 is built from 15 residues. CDR3 loop: CASSSGTGSIQPQHF. The CDR3 DNA sequence: TGTGCCAGCAGCTCCGGGACAGGGTCTATTCAGCCCCAGCATTTT.

The J gene is TRBJ2-5, the V gene TRBV5-5, with no clear D. The V and J ends lost 3 bases and 1 base respectively, with 13 bases between them. Germline V gene lookup returns CDR1 SGHKS and CDR2 YYEKEE (reference sequence). The CDR3 consists of 15 residues. CDR3 residues: CASSWSSSLQETQYF. In nucleotides, the CDR3 is TGTGCCAGCAGCTGGTCGTCGTCACTCCAAGAGACCCAGTACTTC.

Turning to this clone: Other DNA variants within this sample encode the same CDR3. The chain has TRBV5-4 and TRBJ1-1; no definite D call. The CDR3 loop spans 13 amino acids. CDR1 SGHNT and CDR2 YYREEE come from the germline V gene (reference sequence). Trimming stripped 2 bases from V and 1 base from J, with 6 bases between. The CDR3 region has the DNA TGTGCCAGCAGCTTCGACCGGAACACTGAAGCTTTCTTT. It translates to CASSFDRNTEAFF.

The CDR3 protein is CASSLSLGPRQPQHF. CDR3 sequence (DNA): TGTGCCAGCTCCCTAAGTTTGGGGCCGAGGCAGCCCCAGCATTTT. V usage is TRBV18 and J usage is TRBJ1-5; D possibly corresponds to TRBD1 (5 bases). CDR1 is KGHSH and CDR2 is LQKENI in the germline V gene. Trimming took off 6 bases at V and 7 bases at J, with 19 bases between the two ends. This CDR3 is 15 amino acids long.

V and J are TRBV2 and TRBJ2-4; no definite D call. Trimming shortened V by 4 bases and J by 1 base, and 8 bases separated the two germline ends. Germline V CDR1 and CDR2: SNHLY, FYNNEI. CDR3 length: 14 residues. The CDR3 nucleotides are TGTGCCAGCAGTGTCTCACCGGCCAAAAACATTCAGTACTTC. It yields the protein CASSVSPAKNIQYF.

This clone was seen a few times. The rearrangement uses TRBV30 and TRBJ1-1; 9 positions match TRBD1. The V gene end was trimmed by 2 bases and the J gene end by 4 bases; junction bases not matched to a gene: 8. Germline V gene data show CDR1 as GTSNPN and CDR2 as SVGIG (reference sequence). This CDR3 spans 15 amino acids. CDR3: CAWSPPRQGGTEAFF. CDR3 sequence (DNA): TGTGCCTGGAGTCCTCCGAGACAGGGGGGCACTGAAGCTTTCTTT.

This chain joins TRBV6-6 and TRBJ2-7, with TRBD1 as a possible D gene (5 bases). The V gene's germline CDR1 is MNHNY and CDR2 SVGAGI (reference sequence). The V and J ends lost 0 bases and 4 bases respectively, with 13 bases between them. This CDR3 is built from 15 residues. The CDR3 is CASSYSRGSRYEQYF. The CDR3 coding sequence is TGTGCCAGCAGTTACTCTAGGGGTAGTAGGTACGAGCAGTACTTC.

The chain recombines TRBV6-1 with TRBJ1-5; no clear D. This CDR3 has 13 amino acids. The V gene lost 4 bases and the J gene lost 7 bases, with 11 bases spanning the gap. Germline CDR1 MNHNS, CDR2 SASEGT. CDR3 amino acids: CASSAFTLQPQHF. CDR3 DNA: TGTGCCAGCAGTGCTTTCACGTTACAGCCCCAGCATTTT.

Points on this clone: In the same sample, other DNA sequences code for this CDR3. The chain employs TRBV2 and TRBJ1-1; D gene ambiguous. Germline values: CDR1 SNHLY, CDR2 FYNNEI. V lost 5 bases and J 3 bases, leaving 4 bases between the germline ends. The CDR3 is 11 residues long. CDR3 sequence (DNA): TGTGCCAGCAGTCGATACACTGAAGCTTTCTTT. Translation gives CASSRYTEAFF.

The V gene is TRBV7-2, the J gene TRBJ2-5; no clear D. Germline-derived CDR1 and CDR2 are SGHTA and FQGNSA. The germline V and J ends were trimmed by 3 bases and 5 bases, with 13 bases remaining between them. There are 14 residues in the CDR3. The CDR3 sequence: CASSFQAGQETQYF. Written as DNA, the CDR3 is TGTGCCAGCAGCTTCCAAGCTGGGCAGGAGACCCAGTACTTC.

This chain joins TRBV2 and TRBJ1-2, with 8 positions matching TRBD1. CDR1 is SNHLY, CDR2 FYNNEI, per germline. The CDR3 extends over 15 amino acids. J gave up 1 base and V 4 bases, and 5 bases lay outside the gene matches. CDR3 sequence reads: CASSAVTGVNYGYTF. CDR3 nucleotide sequence: TGTGCCAGCAGTGCCGTGACAGGGGTTAACTATGGCTACACCTTC.

V usage is TRBV10-1 and J usage is TRBJ2-1; a possible D gene is TRBD2 (7 bases). V shed 3 bases and J shed 8 bases, with 14 bases lying between them. CDR3 size: 14 residues. CDR1 and CDR2 from the germline V gene are WNHNN and SYGVQD (reference sequence). The CDR3 DNA is TGCGCCAGCAGTGATGGGGGGGCGGCCGATGAGCAGTTCTTC. As protein: CASSDGGAADEQFF.

The chain is built from TRBV10-2 and TRBJ1-3, with TRBD1 as a possible D gene (5 bases). Per germline, CDR1 WSHSY and CDR2 SAAADI. V was pared by 9 bases and J by 0 bases, with 18 bases between. The CDR3 spans 16 residues. The CDR3 coding sequence is TGCGCCAGTCAACGGGACGGAACCTTCTCTGGAAACACCATATATTTT. It encodes CASQRDGTFSGNTIYF.

The V and J genes are TRBV6-1 and TRBJ2-7; the D is unclear. Deletions cut 6 bases from V and 3 bases from J, with 15 bases between. The CDR3 loop spans 14 amino acids. CDR1 MNHNS and CDR2 SASEGT come from the germline V gene. The CDR3 sequence is CASSSILSSYEQYF. In DNA form, the CDR3 reads TGTGCCAGCAGCTCAATCCTAAGCAGCTACGAGCAGTACTTC.

This chain links TRBV27 with TRBJ1-2; D may be TRBD1 (6 bases). The CDR3 has 18 amino acids. CDR1 is MNHEY, CDR2 SMNVEV, per germline (reference sequence). Trimming removed 4 bases from V and 5 bases from J, with 26 bases in between. The CDR3 loop reads CASSSYLRRDTGYYGYTF. The CDR3 nucleotides are TGTGCCAGCAGTTCATATCTGCGCCGGGACACGGGCTATTATGGCTACACCTTC.

The rearrangement uses TRBV5-6 and TRBJ2-7; 12 bases align to TRBD1. This CDR3 has 15 amino acids. Germline V gene data show CDR1 as SGHDT and CDR2 as YYEEEE. V lost 5 bases to trimming and J lost 4 bases; unmatched junction nucleotides: 7. The chain's CDR3 is CASRPGTGGRYEQYF. The CDR3 bases are TGTGCCAGCAGACCTGGGACAGGGGGCAGGTACGAGCAGTACTTC.

The V gene is TRBV11-2, the J gene TRBJ2-1; TRBD1 aligns across 9 bases. Germline trimming cut 3 bases from V and 5 bases from J; bases unmatched to any gene: 5. The CDR3 is made up of 15 amino acids. The germline gives CDR1 SGHAT, CDR2 FQNNGV. The CDR3 DNA reads TGTGCCAGCAGCTTTAACAGGGGGCGGCACAATGAGCAGTTCTTC. Its translation: CASSFNRGRHNEQFF.

The chain combines TRBV28 with TRBJ1-1; possible D gene TRBD1, 6 bases. Germline CDR1 reads MDHEN; CDR2 reads SYDVKM. The germline V and J ends were trimmed by 7 bases and 6 bases, with 21 bases remaining between them. This CDR3 comprises 15 residues. CDR3 protein: CASTGSLIGGAEAFF. CDR3 DNA sequence: TGTGCCAGCACGGGCAGCCTGATCGGGGGCGCTGAAGCTTTCTTT.

The chain uses TRBV4-2 and TRBJ1-2; weak D call: TRBD1 (6 bases). The CDR3 is made up of 15 amino acids. V gave up 0 bases and J gave up 6 bases, with 14 bases separating them. Germline V lookup: CDR1 LGHNA, CDR2 YNFKEQ. CDR3 DNA: TGTGCCAGCAGCCAAGATACCTTAGGGGGGGATGGCTACACCTTC. This gives the protein CASSQDTLGGDGYTF.

The chain is built from TRBV5-1 and TRBJ1-1, with D unclear. CDR3 size: 14 residues. The V gene's germline CDR1 is SGHRS and CDR2 YFSETQ. With 5 bases removed from V and 3 bases from J, the gap between germline ends came to 14 bases. The CDR3 sequence: CASRVSGYDTEAFF. CDR3 sequence (DNA): TGCGCCAGCAGAGTGTCCGGTTATGACACTGAAGCTTTCTTT.

The chain carries TRBV5-6 and TRBJ1-1; 7 bases are shared with TRBD1. Germline loops: CDR1 SGHDT, CDR2 YYEEEE. The CDR3 runs to 14 residues. J was trimmed by 6 bases and V by 4 bases; bases with no gene match: 9. CDR3: CASSTIHRGPEAFF. In DNA form, the CDR3 reads TGTGCCAGCAGCACAATACACAGGGGCCCTGAAGCTTTCTTT.

This clone has a single count. This sequence joins TRBV10-2 and TRBJ2-2, with 9 bases that match TRBD2. This CDR3 has 15 residues. Per the germline V gene, CDR1 is WSHSY and CDR2 is SAAADI. The ends lost 8 bases at V and 6 bases at J; junction bases unmatched: 10. CDR3 nucleotides: TGCGCCAGCGAGATGCCTAGCGGGAAGGCCGGGGAGCTGTTTTTT. The encoded protein is CASEMPSGKAGELFF.